This entry concerns a single T cell receptor beta chain. This specimen belongs to a study of blood T cell repertoires in COVID-19. Background on the study: PBMCs, B-cell-depleted T cells, or T cells provided the cDNA or gDNA that made up the material.

Study processing details: Estimated nucleated cell counts came from reference gene primer amplification. The data were produced by immunoSEQ multiplex PCR, yet TCRdb's version contains in-frame clones alone and is incomplete. V and J calls and clone size are those listed in that table; D and trimming were worked out from the DNA. The sample lists roughly 100,000 clones; about 85% were seen once. This TCR came from a man in his fifties or sixties with active COVID-19. Sequencing was performed on peripheral blood.

The CDR3 protein is CASTNEQGSNEKLFF. The CDR3 DNA sequence: TGTGCCAGTACCAACGAGCAGGGGAGTAATGAAAAACTGTTTTTT. The V gene is TRBV19, the J gene TRBJ1-4; D is perhaps TRBD1 (6 bases). Trimming took 7 bases from V and 4 from J, leaving 16 bases between them. The CDR3 is made up of 15 amino acids. Germline assignment: CDR1 LNHDA and CDR2 SQIVND (reference sequence).